These T cell receptor beta chains were read from a single sample in a study of T-cell memory formation after mild COVID-19. TCRdb re-called the 5' RACE reads through MiXCR, storing one row per CDR3 protein. The table includes about 270,000 distinct CDR3 sequences, about a sixth detected once. The sequencing input was PBMCs or a T cell subset sorted from them (not recorded which). Every receptor here comes from a man between 18 and 35 years old who had mild COVID-19 (a few samples of this study predate the infection). Cell type and time point are not known. Each CDR3 is given with its conserved first and last residue. The D gene is left open where the match is weak. Size tells how often a clone was seen (once, few, many) or the class of an expanded clone, and some rows leave it out.

NA	NA	TRBV29-1	TRBJ1-2	CSVEPQGPGYTF	TGCAGCGTTGAACCTCAGGGTCCTGGCTACACCTTC
NA	NA	TRBV7-2	TRBJ2-3	CASSAQGPTDTQYF	TGTGCCAGCAGCGCCCAGGGTCCCACAGATACGCAGTATTTT
NA	TRBD1	TRBV29-1	TRBJ1-1	CSAHRGTNTEAFF	TGCAGCGCTCACAGGGGAACTAACACTGAAGCTTTCTTT
NA	NA	TRBV6-5	TRBJ1-5	CASSYSWGPPWPQHF	TGTGCCAGCAGTTACTCGTGGGGCCCGCCCTGGCCCCAGCATTTT
few	NA	TRBV15	TRBJ2-2	CATSRDEGGRIAGELFF	TGTGCCACCAGCAGAGATGAGGGGGGCAGGATAGCCGGGGAGCTGTTTTTT
NA	NA	TRBV4-1	TRBJ1-2	CASSQGSQDYGYTF	TGCGCCAGCAGCCAAGGGAGCCAGGACTATGGCTACACCTTC
few	TRBD1	TRBV6-6	TRBJ1-4	CASSPGQGNSEKLFF	TGTGCCAGCAGCCCGGGACAGGGAAACAGTGAAAAACTGTTTTTT
few	NA	TRBV2	TRBJ1-2	CASSDGYITGYTF	TGTGCCAGCAGTGATGGGTACATAACTGGCTACACCTTC
NA	NA	TRBV7-2	TRBJ1-3	CASSLVGTAGWTIYF	TGTGCCAGCAGCTTAGTAGGGACCGCCGGCTGGACCATATATTTT
once	TRBD1	TRBV4-2	TRBJ2-2	CASRKTGTGRPGELFF	TGTGCCAGCAGAAAGACCGGGACAGGGAGACCCGGGGAGCTGTTTTTT
many	NA	TRBV20-1	TRBJ1-1	CSASDGFMNTEAFF	TGCAGTGCTAGTGACGGATTCATGAACACTGAAGCTTTCTTT
NA	NA	TRBV11-2	TRBJ2-1	CASSLVGRQVQFF	TGTGCCAGCAGCTTAGTAGGAAGACAGGTTCAGTTCTTC
NA	NA	TRBV2	TRBJ2-3	CASSLGVARPSTDTQYF	TGTGCCAGCAGCCTGGGGGTAGCGCGACCTAGCACAGATACGCAGTATTTT
few	NA	TRBV7-9	TRBJ2-3	CATGASRLAQYF	TGTGCCACCGGCGCTAGTCGGCTCGCGCAGTATTTT
NA	TRBD1	TRBV4-1	TRBJ1-2	CASSQVVLGTGVYGYTF	TGCGCCAGCAGCCAAGTCGTGTTAGGAACAGGGGTCTATGGCTACACCTTC
few	NA	TRBV5-1	TRBJ2-3	CASSLGDPSTDTQYF	TGCGCCAGCAGCTTGGGGGACCCCAGCACAGATACGCAGTATTTT
NA	NA	TRBV4-1	TRBJ2-3	CASSRSSRGRADTQYF	TGCGCCAGCAGCCGAAGCTCAAGGGGTAGGGCAGATACGCAGTATTTT
NA	TRBD2	TRBV7-8	TRBJ2-1	CASSLQGLGTDEQFF	TGTGCCAGCAGCTTACAGGGACTAGGGACCGATGAGCAGTTCTTC
few	NA	TRBV7-9	TRBJ2-1	CASRPVLGDLGYNEQFF	TGTGCCAGCAGACCCGTCCTCGGGGATCTGGGGTACAATGAGCAGTTCTTC
once	TRBD1	TRBV7-9	TRBJ2-1	CASAPRTGQHNNEQFF	TGTGCCAGCGCCCCCCGAACGGGACAGCACAACAATGAGCAGTTCTTC
NA	TRBD2	TRBV7-2	TRBJ2-1	CASSSGLAGKYNEQFF	TGTGCCAGCAGCTCGGGACTAGCGGGGAAGTACAATGAGCAGTTCTTC
NA	TRBD1	TRBV20-1	TRBJ1-2	CRGTGIGSYGYTF	TGCAGAGGGACAGGGATTGGGTCCTATGGCTACACCTTC
NA	NA	TRBV4-1	TRBJ2-2	CASSPLEGPTGELFF	TGCGCCAGCAGCCCCTTGGAAGGCCCCACCGGGGAGCTGTTTTTT
NA	TRBD1	TRBV29-1	TRBJ2-7	CSSRDSAPYEQYF	TGCAGTTCTCGGGACAGTGCCCCCTACGAGCAGTACTTC
NA	TRBD2	TRBV5-6	TRBJ2-5	CASSLVAGGSETQYF	TGTGCCAGCAGCTTGGTAGCGGGGGGGTCGGAGACCCAGTACTTC